Following are 6 T cell receptor beta chains from one sample sequenced in a study of siplizumab effects on memory and regulatory T cells. This table comes from immunoSEQ multiplex PCR, and its TCRdb copy is limited to in-frame clones, with some not included. The sample lists over 85,000 clones, around 94% occurring once. Sequences were obtained from non-Treg CD4+ T cells sorted from blood. These receptors came from a human donor in good health.

V is TRBV5-4 and J is TRBJ2-2; tentatively, D is TRBD1 (5 bases). The CDR3 is made up of 13 amino acids. Trimming pared 7 bases from V and 0 bases from J, leaving 7 bases between. From germline, CDR1 is SGHNT and CDR2 YYREEE (reference sequence). CDR3 protein: CASSTANTGELFF. CDR3 sequence (DNA): TGTGCCAGCTCGACAGCGAACACCGGGGAGCTGTTTTTT.

This rearrangement joins TRBV5-1 to TRBJ1-5; perhaps TRBD1 as D (5 bases). V was trimmed by 3 bases and J by 7 bases, leaving 11 bases between them. There are 13 residues in the CDR3. Germline V lookup: CDR1 SGHRS, CDR2 YFSETQ. CDR3 in amino acids: CASSSGVGQPQHF. In DNA, the CDR3 is TGCGCCAGCAGCTCGGGGGTAGGCCAGCCCCAGCATTTT.

The rearrangement links TRBV5-4 to TRBJ2-2, with TRBD2 as a possible D gene (6 bases). The V gene's germline CDR1 is SGHNT and CDR2 YYREEE (reference sequence). V gave up 2 bases and J gave up 0 bases, with 11 bases separating them. CDR3 length: 16 amino acids. The DNA of the CDR3 is TGTGCCAGCAGCTTCTTTAGCGGAACGAACACCGGGGAGCTGTTTTTT. Amino acid sequence: CASSFFSGTNTGELFF. The complete variable domain, with remaining parts taken from reference TRBV5-4 and TRBJ2-2, reads ETGVTQSPTHLIKTRGQQVTLRCSSQSGHNTVSWYQQALGQGPQFIFQYYREEENGRGNFPPRFSGLQFPNYSSELNVNALELDDSALYLCASSFFSGTNTGELFFGEGSRLTVL.

V is TRBV6-5 and J is TRBJ1-1; 8 bases match TRBD1. CDR3 length: 13 amino acids. Germline V gene lookup returns CDR1 MNHEY and CDR2 SVGAGI. The V segment lost 6 bases and the J segment 8 bases; nucleotides outside the gene matches: 8. CDR3 sequence (DNA): TGTGCCAGCAGCGAACTCGGACAGGGAGAAGCTTTCTTT. The encoded protein is CASSELGQGEAFF.

The rearrangement uses TRBV5-1 and TRBJ2-1; 7 bases agree with TRBD1. CDR3 size: 14 residues. The germline gives CDR1 SGHRS, CDR2 YFSETQ. With 4 bases clipped from V and 4 bases from J, the junction kept 5 bases outside the gene matches. The CDR3 coding sequence is TGCGCCAGCAGCCACGGACAGGAGTACAATGAGCAGTTCTTC. Translated, it gives CASSHGQEYNEQFF. Using reference TRBV5-1 and TRBJ2-1 for the parts outside the CDR3, the full variable domain is KAGVTQTPRYLIKTRGQQVTLSCSPISGHRSVSWYQQTPGQGLQFLFEYFSETQRNKGNFPGRFSGRQFSNSRSEMNVSTLELGDSALYLCASSHGQEYNEQFFGPGTRLTVL.

V and J are TRBV10-3 and TRBJ2-7; 7 bases map to TRBD1. The CDR3 extends over 14 amino acids. V dropped 6 bases and J dropped 3; count of bases not matched to a gene: 8. The germline CDR1 and CDR2 sequences are ENHRY and SYGVKD. The CDR3 DNA sequence: TGTGCCATCAGCAGCCGGGACAGATTCTACGAGCAGTACTTC. Amino acids: CAISSRDRFYEQYF.